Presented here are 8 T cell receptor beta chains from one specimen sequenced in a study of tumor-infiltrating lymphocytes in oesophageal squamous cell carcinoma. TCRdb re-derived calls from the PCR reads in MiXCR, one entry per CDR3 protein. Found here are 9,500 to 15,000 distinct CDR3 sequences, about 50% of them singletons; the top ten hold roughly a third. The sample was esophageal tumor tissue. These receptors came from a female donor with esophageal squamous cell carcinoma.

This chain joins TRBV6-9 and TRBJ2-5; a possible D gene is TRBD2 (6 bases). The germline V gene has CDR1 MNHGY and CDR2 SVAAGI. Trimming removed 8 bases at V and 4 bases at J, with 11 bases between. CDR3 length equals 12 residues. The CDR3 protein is CASLRAGETQYF. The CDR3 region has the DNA TGTGCCAGCCTGCGAGCGGGAGAGACCCAGTACTTC.

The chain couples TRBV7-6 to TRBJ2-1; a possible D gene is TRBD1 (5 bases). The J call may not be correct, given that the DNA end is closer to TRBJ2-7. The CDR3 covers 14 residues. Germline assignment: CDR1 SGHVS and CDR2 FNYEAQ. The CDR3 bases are TGTGCCAGCAGCAAATACATAGAGACAGATACGCAGTACTTC. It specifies CASSKYIETDTQYF.

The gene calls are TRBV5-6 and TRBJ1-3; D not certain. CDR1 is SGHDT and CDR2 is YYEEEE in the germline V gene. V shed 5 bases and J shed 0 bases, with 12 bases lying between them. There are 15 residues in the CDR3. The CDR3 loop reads CASRNQGSSGNTIYF. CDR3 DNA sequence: TGTGCCAGCAGAAATCAAGGGAGCTCTGGAAACACCATATATTTT.

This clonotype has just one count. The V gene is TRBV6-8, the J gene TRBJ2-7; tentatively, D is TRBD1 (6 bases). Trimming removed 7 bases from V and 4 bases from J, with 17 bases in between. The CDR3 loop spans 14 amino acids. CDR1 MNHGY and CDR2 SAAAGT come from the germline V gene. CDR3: CASNPQGPPYEQYF. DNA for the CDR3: TGTGCCAGCAATCCCCAGGGGCCCCCGTACGAGCAGTACTTC.

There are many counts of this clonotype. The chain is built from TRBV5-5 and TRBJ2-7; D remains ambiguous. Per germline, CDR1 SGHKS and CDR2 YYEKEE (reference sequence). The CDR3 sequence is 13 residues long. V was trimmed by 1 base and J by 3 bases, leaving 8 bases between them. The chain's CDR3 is CASSLPPDYEQYF. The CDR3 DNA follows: TGTGCCAGCAGCTTGCCTCCCGACTACGAGCAGTACTTC.

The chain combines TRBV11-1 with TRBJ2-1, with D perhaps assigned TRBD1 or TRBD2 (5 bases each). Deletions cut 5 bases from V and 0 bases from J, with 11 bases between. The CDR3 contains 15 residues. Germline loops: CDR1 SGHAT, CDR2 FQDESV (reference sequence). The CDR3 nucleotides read TGTGCCAGCAGCCCGAGAGGGGACTCCTACAATGAGCAGTTCTTC. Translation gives CASSPRGDSYNEQFF.

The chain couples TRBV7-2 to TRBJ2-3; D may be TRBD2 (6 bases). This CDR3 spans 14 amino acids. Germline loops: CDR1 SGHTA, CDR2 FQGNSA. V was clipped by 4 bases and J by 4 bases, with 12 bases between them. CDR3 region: CASSSRPGADTQYF. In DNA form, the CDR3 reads TGTGCCAGCAGCTCGCGTCCGGGGGCAGATACGCAGTATTTT.

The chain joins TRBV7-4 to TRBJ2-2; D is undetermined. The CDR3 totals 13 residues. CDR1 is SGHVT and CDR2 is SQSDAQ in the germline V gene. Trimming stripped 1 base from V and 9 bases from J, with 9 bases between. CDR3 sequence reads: CASSLVGARELFF. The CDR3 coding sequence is TGTGCCAGCAGCTTAGTGGGTGCCCGGGAGCTGTTTTTT.